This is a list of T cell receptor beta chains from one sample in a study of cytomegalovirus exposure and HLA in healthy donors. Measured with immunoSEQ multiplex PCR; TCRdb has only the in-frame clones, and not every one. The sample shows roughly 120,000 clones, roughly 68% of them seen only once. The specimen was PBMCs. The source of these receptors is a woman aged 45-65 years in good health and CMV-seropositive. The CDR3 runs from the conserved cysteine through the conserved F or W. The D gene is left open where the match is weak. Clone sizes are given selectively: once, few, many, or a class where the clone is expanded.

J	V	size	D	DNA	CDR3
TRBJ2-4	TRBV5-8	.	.	TGTGCCAGCACCCTGTGGGGGGTCGGGAACATTCAGTACTTC	CASTLWGVGNIQYF
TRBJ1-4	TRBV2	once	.	TGTGCCAGCGGGCACGTGGCAACTAATGAAAAACTGTTTTTT	CASGHVATNEKLFF
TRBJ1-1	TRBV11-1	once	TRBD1	TGTGCCAGCAGCACCTACCGGGACAGTGAAGCTTTCTTT	CASSTYRDSEAFF
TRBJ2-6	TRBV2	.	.	TGTGCCAGCAGGAGGATCTCTGGGGCCAACGTCCTGACTTTC	CASRRISGANVLTF
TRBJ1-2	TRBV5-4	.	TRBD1	TGTGCCAGCAGCTACCGGACAGGGGGTACAGATGGCTACACCTTC	CASSYRTGGTDGYTF
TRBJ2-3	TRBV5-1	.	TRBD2	TGCGCCAGCAGCTTTTTACTAGCGGGTCGGACAGATACGCAGTATTTT	CASSFLLAGRTDTQYF
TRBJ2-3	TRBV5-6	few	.	TGTGCCAGCAGAAGGACTGGGGTTAGCACAGATACGCAGTATTTT	CASRRTGVSTDTQYF
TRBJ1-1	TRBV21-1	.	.	TGTGCCAGCAGCAAAGGGACAGGGGAGAGCAACACTGAAGCTTTCTTT	CASSKGTGESNTEAFF
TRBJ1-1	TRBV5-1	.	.	TGCGCCAGTTCTATTAGGGGATCAGCGAACACTGAAGCTTTCTTT	CASSIRGSANTEAFF
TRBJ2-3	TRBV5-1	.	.	TGCGCCAGCAGCTTGGGGGACTTAGCAGATACGCAGTATTTT	CASSLGDLADTQYF
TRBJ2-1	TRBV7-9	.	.	TGTGCCGGGGGGTATTCCTACAATGAGCAGTTCTTC	CAGGYSYNEQFF
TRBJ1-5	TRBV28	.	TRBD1	TGTGCCAGCGCGACAGGGAGGCAGCCCCAGCATTTT	CASATGRQPQHF
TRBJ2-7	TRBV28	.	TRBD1	TGTGCCAGCAGTTTCCCGGGACAGGGGCAGTACTTC	CASSFPGQGQYF
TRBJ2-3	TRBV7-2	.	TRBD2	TGTGCCAGCGTCGTTGGGTGGTCCCAACGGGGGGGCACAGATACGCAGTATTTT	CASVVGWSQRGGTDTQYF
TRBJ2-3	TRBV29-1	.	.	TGCAGCGTTGGCCGCGGGGAAATAACAGATACGCAGTATTTT	CSVGRGEITDTQYF
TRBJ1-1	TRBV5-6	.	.	TGTGCCAGCAGCTCGGACATGGCTAACACTGAAGCTTTCTTT	CASSSDMANTEAFF
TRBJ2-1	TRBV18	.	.	TGTGCCAGCTCACCACCCCCAGGCGTCGAGCAGTTCTTC	CASSPPPGVEQFF
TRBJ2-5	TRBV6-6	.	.	TGTGCCAGCAGTTACATAGCAGACGAGACCCAGTACTTC	CASSYIADETQYF
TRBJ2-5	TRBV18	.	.	TGTGCCAGCTCGCCGCGGTCTAACATTGGTGGCCTCTCAGGGGAGACCCAGTACTTC	CASSPRSNIGGLSGETQYF
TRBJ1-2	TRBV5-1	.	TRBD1	TGCGCCAGCAGCTTGGCGCAAGGGACAGGAACCTTTTCTGGCTACACCTTC	CASSLAQGTGTFSGYTF
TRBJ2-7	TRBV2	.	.	TGTGCCACCGGACAGACCTACGAGCAGTACTTC	CATGQTYEQYF
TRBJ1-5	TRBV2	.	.	TGTGCCAGCAGTGAAGAAGGGGAAAGACAGCCCCAGCATTTT	CASSEEGERQPQHF
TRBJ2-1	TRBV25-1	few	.	TGTGCCAGCAGTGAATTAGTCGGAGGGGGGGCCGAGAATGAGCAGTTCTTC	CASSELVGGGAENEQFF
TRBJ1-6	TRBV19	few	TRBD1	TGTGCCACCGGGGACAGCTACTATAATTCACCCCTCCACTTT	CATGDSYYNSPLHF
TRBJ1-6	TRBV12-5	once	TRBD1	TGTGCTAGTGGGTCTCAGGGGGGTTCACCCCTCCACTTT	CASGSQGGSPLHF
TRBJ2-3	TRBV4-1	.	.	TGCGCCAGCAGCCAAGATCGCGGCGGGACCGTTACAGATACGCAGTATTTT	CASSQDRGGTVTDTQYF
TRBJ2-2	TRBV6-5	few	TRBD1	TGTGCCAGCAGTTACGGACAGGGGTACACCGGGGAGCTGTTTTTT	CASSYGQGYTGELFF
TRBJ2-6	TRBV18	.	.	TGTGCCAGCTCACCAACGGACAGCTCTGGGGCCAACGTCCTGACTTTC	CASSPTDSSGANVLTF
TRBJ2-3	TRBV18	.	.	TGTGCCAGCTCACCAAAGGCGGGCACGCAGTATTTT	CASSPKAGTQYF
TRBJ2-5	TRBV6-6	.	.	TGTGCCAGCAGTCTATACCCCACCGGGACTTTGACCCAGTACTTC	CASSLYPTGTLTQYF
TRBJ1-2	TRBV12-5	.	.	TGTGCTAGTGGCAAGGGGTCGGGTATAGTCTATGGCTACACCTTC	CASGKGSGIVYGYTF
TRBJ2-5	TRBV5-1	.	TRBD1	TGCGCCAGCAGCCCTAGACAGGGGGAGGGAGAGACCCAGTACTTC	CASSPRQGEGETQYF
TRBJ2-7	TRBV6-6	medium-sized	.	TGTGCCAGTCTAGACAGGCTCTCCTACGAGCAGTACTTC	CASLDRLSYEQYF
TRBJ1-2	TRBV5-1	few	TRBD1	TGCGCCAGCAGCCCGACAGGGATCTATGGCTACACCTTC	CASSPTGIYGYTF
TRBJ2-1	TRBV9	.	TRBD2	TGTGCCAGCAGCCCAAGCGGGGGGCCCAGAAATGAGCAGTTCTTC	CASSPSGGPRNEQFF
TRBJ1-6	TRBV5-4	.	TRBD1	TGTGCCAGCAGCCCGAGGGACAGTAGGTCCTATAATTCACCCCTCCACTTT	CASSPRDSRSYNSPLHF
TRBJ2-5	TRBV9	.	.	TGTGCCAGCAGCGTGGGATTAACGGGATGGGAGACCCAGTACTTC	CASSVGLTGWETQYF
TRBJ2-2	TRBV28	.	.	TGTGCCAGCAAGTTTATGGACTTCTCGACGCCCGGCCGGGAGCTGTTTTTT	CASKFMDFSTPGRELFF
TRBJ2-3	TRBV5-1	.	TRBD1	TGCGCCAGCAGCCAAGGACAGGGCCGTCCAGATACGCAGTATTTT	CASSQGQGRPDTQYF
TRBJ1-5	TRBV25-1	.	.	TGTGCCAGCAGTGAAGGTGGTGGCCAGCCCCAGCATTTT	CASSEGGGQPQHF
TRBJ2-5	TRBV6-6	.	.	TGTGCCAGCAATGAGCTCGGGACCCAGTACTTC	CASNELGTQYF
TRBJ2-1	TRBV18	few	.	TGTGCCAGCTCACTGCCAATAACTCAGGGGTTACTCTTC	CASSLPITQGLLF
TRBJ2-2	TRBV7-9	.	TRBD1	TGTGCCAGCAGCCCACAGGGGGACACCGGGGAGCTGTTTTTT	CASSPQGDTGELFF
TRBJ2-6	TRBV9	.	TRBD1	TGTGCCAGCACCCCCAGGGGGAGCTCTGGGGCCAACGTCCTGACTTTC	CASTPRGSSGANVLTF
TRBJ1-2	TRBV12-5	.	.	TGTGCTAGTGGTTCGGGGAGAGGGAACTACACCTTC	CASGSGRGNYTF